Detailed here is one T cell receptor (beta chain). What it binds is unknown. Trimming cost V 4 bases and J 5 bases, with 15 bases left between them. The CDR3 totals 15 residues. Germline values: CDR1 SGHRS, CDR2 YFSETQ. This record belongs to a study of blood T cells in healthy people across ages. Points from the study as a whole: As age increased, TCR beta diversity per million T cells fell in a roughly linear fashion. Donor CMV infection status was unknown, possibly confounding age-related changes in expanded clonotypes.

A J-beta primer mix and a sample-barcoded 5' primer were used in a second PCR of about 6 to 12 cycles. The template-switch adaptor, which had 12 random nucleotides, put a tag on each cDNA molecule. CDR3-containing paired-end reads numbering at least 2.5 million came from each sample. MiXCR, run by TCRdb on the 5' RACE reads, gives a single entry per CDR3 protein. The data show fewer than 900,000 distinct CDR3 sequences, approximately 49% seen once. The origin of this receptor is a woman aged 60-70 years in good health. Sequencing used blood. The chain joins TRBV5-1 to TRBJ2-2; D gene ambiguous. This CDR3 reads CASSMFSASTGELFF. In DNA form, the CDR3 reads TGCGCCAGCAGCATGTTCAGCGCCAGTACCGGGGAGCTGTTTTTT.